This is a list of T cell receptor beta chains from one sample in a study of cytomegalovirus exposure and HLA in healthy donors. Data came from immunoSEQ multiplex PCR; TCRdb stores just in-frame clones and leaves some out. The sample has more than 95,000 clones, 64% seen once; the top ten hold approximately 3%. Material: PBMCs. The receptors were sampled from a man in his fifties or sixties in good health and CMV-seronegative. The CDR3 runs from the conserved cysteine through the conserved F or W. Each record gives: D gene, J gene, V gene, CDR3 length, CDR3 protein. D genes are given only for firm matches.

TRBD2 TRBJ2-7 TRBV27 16 CASSLFSGRKGNEQYF
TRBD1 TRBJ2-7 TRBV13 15 CASSFGTGGRSEQYF
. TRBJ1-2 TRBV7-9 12 CASSFSGVGYTF
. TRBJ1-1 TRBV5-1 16 CASSWATGRGSTEAFF
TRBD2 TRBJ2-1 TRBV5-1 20 CASSRTGTSGGQSSYNEQFF
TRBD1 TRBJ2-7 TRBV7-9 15 CASSPGGQNTYEQYF
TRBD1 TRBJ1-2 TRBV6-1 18 CASSEALGQGGSRYGYTF
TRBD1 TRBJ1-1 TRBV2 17 CASSESRDRALNTEAFF
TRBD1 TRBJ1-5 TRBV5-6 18 CASSLGFGTGRGNQPQHF
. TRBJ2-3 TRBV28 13 CASSLVGSNTQYF
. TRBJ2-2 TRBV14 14 CASSRSRGIGELFF
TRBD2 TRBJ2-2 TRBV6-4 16 CASSGLAGANTGELFF
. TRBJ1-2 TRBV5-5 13 CASSLAANYGYTF
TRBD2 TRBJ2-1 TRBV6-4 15 CASARTSSEGNEQFF
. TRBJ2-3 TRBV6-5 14 CASSYTVSTDTQYF
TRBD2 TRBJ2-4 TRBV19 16 CASSKPQAGFKNIQYF
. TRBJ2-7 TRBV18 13 CASSPLPGNEQYF
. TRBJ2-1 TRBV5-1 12 CASSLDAGQQFF
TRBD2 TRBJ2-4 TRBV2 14 CASRGSAGGPTQYF
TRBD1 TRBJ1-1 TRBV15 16 CATSREGTGQGAEAFF
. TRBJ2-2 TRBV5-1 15 CASSLTAANTGELFF
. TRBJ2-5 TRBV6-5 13 CASSEQYQETQYF
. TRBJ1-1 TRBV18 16 CASSPTDGMMNTEAFF
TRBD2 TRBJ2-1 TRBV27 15 CASRLAGGPNNEQFF